This TCR beta chain came from a study of blood T cell repertoires in COVID-19. Turning to the study itself: Whether acute or convalescent, the COVID-19 samples came from the United States, Italy and Spain. PBMCs, B-cell-depleted T cells, or T cells provided the cDNA or gDNA that made up the material.

This CDR3 has 13 residues. Germline CDR1 KGHSH, CDR2 LQKENI. Source study methods: Nucleated cell number was recorded as an estimate derived from reference gene primer amplification. The method was immunoSEQ multiplex PCR; TCRdb's version includes in-frame clones alone and lacks a portion of them. The DNA gave D and trimming, while V, J and clone size come from that table. The repertoire consists of roughly 160,000 clones, with roughly 88% occurring once and the leading ten covering 6.9%. Patients in Seattle were enrolled during active infection, then followed longitudinally. Points on this clone: One end of the junction fails to match germline, which may point to a read error.

The sample taken for sequencing was peripheral blood. This chain links TRBV18 with TRBJ2-4; a weak D match, TRBD1 (6 bases). The receptor's source is an elderly man with COVID-19, enrolled during active disease. The CDR3 coding sequence is TGTGCCAGCTCACCACCAGGAGACAGGCCCCCTAACTTC. Translation gives CASSPPGDRPPNF.